Following are 16 T cell receptor beta chains from one sample sequenced in a study of early T cells in non-severe SARS-CoV-2 infection (dated by TCRdb to the early 2020s). Libraries were built with 5' RACE. TCRdb lists the instrument as NextSeq 500. TCRdb took the public reads, trimmed them with fastp at Q25, ran MiXCR for clone calling and kept in-frame beta chains. CDR3 protein duplicates are merged, each entry listing the most common genes and DNA. Here the sample has tens of thousands of distinct CDR3 sequences; approximately 12% occur a single time. Clones ranked in the top ten supply around 4.3% of the sample. The material was whole blood, obtained at baseline. The receptor set was obtained from an adult who was a healthcare worker with PCR-confirmed SARS-CoV-2 infection or an uninfected control (not recorded which).

The chain is built from TRBV12-3 or TRBV12-4 and TRBJ2-5; D is uncertain. The ends were cut back, 6 bases at V and 5 bases at J, with 19 bases in the middle. This CDR3 spans 15 amino acids. For the CDR3, the DNA is TGTGCCAGCAGCCTTCAAGTGGCCGAAAGGGAGACCCAGTACTTC. This sequence encodes CASSLQVAERETQYF.

The genes are TRBV3-1 and TRBJ1-1; weak D call: TRBD1 (6 bases). The germline V and J ends were trimmed by 2 bases and 1 base, with 14 bases remaining between them. The germline V gene encodes CDR1 LGHDT and CDR2 YNNKEL (reference sequence). The CDR3 is made up of 16 amino acids. The CDR3 loop reads CASSQQGGLANTEAFF. The CDR3 coding sequence is TGTGCCAGCAGCCAACAAGGGGGGCTTGCGAACACTGAAGCTTTCTTT.

This chain links TRBV5-1 with TRBJ2-5; D possibly corresponds to TRBD1 (5 bases). This CDR3 region has 16 residues. Trimming took 4 bases from V and 1 from J, leaving 17 bases between them. In germline, CDR1 is SGHRS, CDR2 YFSETQ. CDR3 region: CASSPDDSYLQETQYF. The CDR3 coding sequence is TGCGCCAGCAGCCCCGACGACAGCTACCTCCAAGAGACCCAGTACTTC.

This clonotype was picked up a small number of times. The chain is built from TRBV28 and TRBJ1-2; TRBD1 matches 8 bases. The CDR3 has 14 residues. Germline V gene lookup returns CDR1 MDHEN and CDR2 SYDVKM. Trimming removed 6 bases from V and 7 bases from J; junction bases left unmatched: 10. CDR3 sequence (DNA): TGTGCCAGCAGCCCCGGGACAGGACAGCGTGGCTACACCTTC. Translated, it gives CASSPGTGQRGYTF.

The CDR3 region has the DNA TGTGCCAGCAGCTACGGACCAGCGGTGGTATCCTACGAGCAGTACTTC. It specifies CASSYGPAVVSYEQYF. This chain joins TRBV5-6 and TRBJ2-7, with D perhaps TRBD2 (5 bases). Germline lookup yields CDR1 SGHDT and CDR2 YYEEEE. The CDR3 consists of 16 residues. V shed 3 bases and J shed 1 base, with 17 bases lying between them.

Many counts were recorded for this clonotype. The CDR3 loop is CASSQGGLRNSPLHF. CDR3 bases: TGTGCCAGCAGCCAAGGGGGACTACGGAACAGCCCCCTCCACTTT. The chain is built from TRBV3-1 and TRBJ1-6; D possibly corresponds to TRBD1 (5 bases). CDR3 size: 15 residues. Per germline, CDR1 LGHDT and CDR2 YNNKEL (reference sequence). V was pared by 1 base and J by 13 bases, with 17 bases between.

This clonotype was seen at least ten times. The CDR3 region has the DNA TGCGCCAGCAGTGAGTGGTTGTCGGCAGGGGGCTCAGATACGCAGTATTTT. It is translated as CASSEWLSAGGSDTQYF. The chain is built from TRBV10-2 and TRBJ2-3, with TRBD1 matching 8 bases. Germline V lookup: CDR1 WSHSY, CDR2 SAAADI. The CDR3 sequence is 17 residues long. The ends lost 1 base at V and 4 bases at J; junction bases unmatched: 10.

This clonotype has more than one count but fewer than ten. The chain employs TRBV27 and TRBJ1-4; no definite D call. CDR1 is MNHEY, CDR2 SMNVEV, per germline (reference sequence). The CDR3 runs 19 residues. The germline V and J ends were trimmed by 2 bases and 0 bases, with 19 bases remaining between them. The CDR3 bases are TGTGCCAGCAGTTTAACCCCCTCGGGGATTACCGCAACTAATGAAAAACTGTTTTTT. This translates into CASSLTPSGITATNEKLFF.

This clonotype was recorded many times. The rearrangement uses TRBV9 and TRBJ2-7; D is uncertain. This CDR3 comprises 14 residues. Germline values: CDR1 SGDLS, CDR2 YYNGEE. V was cut by 4 bases and J by 0 bases, with 11 bases left in between. The CDR3 DNA sequence: TGTGCCAGCAGCCCTCTGAGTAGCTCCTACGAGCAGTACTTC. Its protein is CASSPLSSSYEQYF.

CDR3 protein: CSARVLAGVNEQFF. The CDR3 nucleotides are TGCAGTGCTAGAGTGCTAGCGGGAGTTAATGAGCAGTTCTTC. The rearrangement uses TRBV20-1 and TRBJ2-1; TRBD2 matches 10 bases. The germline V gene has CDR1 DFQATT and CDR2 SNEGSKA (reference sequence). The ends lost 1 base at V and 7 bases at J; junction bases unmatched: 4. This CDR3 has 14 residues.

This chain links TRBV6-6 with TRBJ2-1; the D is unclear. Trimming took off 6 bases at V and 6 bases at J, with 6 bases between the two ends. This CDR3 has 11 residues. Per germline, CDR1 MNHNY and CDR2 SVGAGI (reference sequence). The CDR3 region is CASSHFNEQFF. The CDR3 DNA follows: TGTGCCAGCAGCCACTTCAATGAGCAGTTCTTC.

The CDR3 sequence is CASSLVRGHRPQHF. For the CDR3, the DNA is TGTGCCAGCAGTTTAGTGCGGGGGCACCGGCCCCAGCATTTT. This rearrangement joins TRBV27 to TRBJ1-5, with a possible D match to TRBD1 (6 bases). Trimming shortened V by 2 bases and J by 9 bases, and 14 bases separated the two germline ends. Germline assignment: CDR1 MNHEY and CDR2 SMNVEV (reference sequence). The CDR3 loop spans 14 amino acids.

This clonotype was observed a few times. The chain combines TRBV11-1 with TRBJ1-2; D perhaps matches TRBD1 (5 bases). Germline CDR1 is SGHAT and CDR2 is FQDESV (reference sequence). This CDR3 has 14 amino acids. With 8 bases removed from V and 3 bases from J, the gap between germline ends came to 16 bases. CDR3 DNA: TGTGCCAGCGGCCCCGGGTGGGGCTACTATGGCTACACCTTC. Amino acid sequence: CASGPGWGYYGYTF.

The table lists this clonotype with many counts. The chain employs TRBV6-2 or TRBV6-3 and TRBJ2-5, with 12 bases that match TRBD2. This CDR3 contains 15 residues. The V gene's germline CDR1 is MNHEY and CDR2 SVGEGT. Trimming took 6 bases from V and 3 from J; bases not matched to a gene: 5. Here the CDR3 DNA reads TGTGCCAGCAGCCGTCGACTAGCGGGAGAAGAGACCCAGTACTTC. Amino acid sequence: CASSRRLAGEETQYF.

The V gene is TRBV9, the J gene TRBJ2-5; the D is unclear. This CDR3 is built from 12 residues. Germline CDR1 and CDR2: SGDLS and YYNGEE. Trimming shortened V by 1 base and J by 2 bases, and 3 bases separated the two germline ends. The CDR3 is CASSVNQETQYF. The CDR3 region has the DNA TGTGCCAGCAGCGTAAATCAAGAGACCCAGTACTTC.

This clonotype was recorded a few times. The chain carries TRBV27 and TRBJ1-5; D remains ambiguous. The V gene's germline CDR1 is MNHEY and CDR2 SMNVEV (reference sequence). CDR3 length: 13 residues. V was trimmed by 3 bases and J by 1 base, leaving 4 bases between them. The CDR3 DNA reads as TGTGCCAGCAGTTTTCAGAGCAATCAGCCCCAGCATTTT. This translates into CASSFQSNQPQHF.